The 26 T cell receptor beta chains given below trace back to one sample, sequenced in a study of blood T cell repertoires in COVID-19. The data were produced by immunoSEQ multiplex PCR, yet TCRdb's version contains in-frame clones alone and is incomplete. The sample has 160,000 or so clones, 75% to 80% seen once. What was sequenced was peripheral blood. The receptors shown here come from a woman of 80 years or more with acute or convalescent COVID-19.

V gene TRBV5-1 combines with J gene TRBJ1-3; 9 bases match TRBD1. This CDR3 is 14 amino acids long. Germline CDR1 reads SGHRS; CDR2 reads YFSETQ. The trim removed 5 bases at V and 7 bases at J, leaving 7 bases unmatched. CDR3 sequence (DNA): TGCGCCAGCAGGGGAGGACAGGGGTGGAACACCATATATTTT. As protein: CASRGGQGWNTIYF. Complete variable domain (other parts from reference TRBV5-1 and TRBJ1-3): KAGVTQTPRYLIKTRGQQVTLSCSPISGHRSVSWYQQTPGQGLQFLFEYFSETQRNKGNFPGRFSGRQFSNSRSEMNVSTLELGDSALYLCASRGGQGWNTIYFGEGSWLTVV.

Turning to this clone: The sample carries other DNA sequences with the same CDR3. This chain connects TRBV7-2 to TRBJ1-5; no firm D call. This CDR3 is built from 13 residues. Trimming pared 1 base from V and 3 bases from J, leaving 4 bases between. The V gene's germline CDR1 is SGHTA and CDR2 FQGNSA. The CDR3 loop reads CASSLGPNQPQHF. CDR3 DNA: TGTGCCAGCAGCTTAGGGCCCAATCAGCCCCAGCATTTT.

The rearrangement links TRBV6-5 to TRBJ2-7, with 7 bases matching TRBD1. The CDR3 sequence is 16 residues long. With V trimmed by 0 bases and J by 2 bases, 7 bases remained unmatched. From germline, CDR1 is MNHEY and CDR2 SVGAGI. The CDR3 spells CASSYSLGQGAYEQYF. CDR3 DNA sequence: TGTGCCAGCAGTTACTCTCTGGGGCAGGGGGCCTACGAGCAGTACTTC.

The chain carries TRBV28 and TRBJ1-2; D might be TRBD1 (6 bases). Germline loops: CDR1 MDHEN, CDR2 SYDVKM. This CDR3 is built from 13 residues. Trimming took off 7 bases at V and 7 bases at J, with 16 bases between the two ends. CDR3 in amino acids: CASTLLPGVGYTF. CDR3 in DNA: TGTGCCAGCACCCTCCTCCCAGGGGTTGGCTACACCTTC.

The V gene is TRBV15, the J gene TRBJ2-3, with 11 bases that match TRBD2. The CDR3 loop spans 15 amino acids. The trim removed 5 bases at V and 1 base at J, leaving 2 bases unmatched. Germline CDR1 is LNHNV and CDR2 is YYDKDF (reference sequence). CDR3 loop: CATSQTSGGTDTQYF. CDR3 nucleotide sequence: TGTGCCACCAGCCAGACTAGCGGGGGCACAGATACGCAGTATTTT.

The chain has TRBV12-3 or TRBV12-4 and TRBJ1-2; maybe TRBD1 (6 bases). The CDR3 is made up of 13 amino acids. The germline V and J ends were trimmed by 5 bases and 6 bases, with 13 bases remaining between them. CDR3 DNA sequence: TGTGCCAGCAGTCCCGGACAGTTTGATGGCTACACCTTC. This sequence encodes CASSPGQFDGYTF.

This clone was seen repeatedly, ten times or more. The chain joins TRBV5-1 to TRBJ1-1; unclear D gene. V dropped 1 base and J dropped 2 bases, with 9 bases sitting between them. Per the germline V gene, CDR1 is SGHRS and CDR2 is YFSETQ. This CDR3 is built from 14 residues. In DNA form, the CDR3 reads TGCGCCAGCAGCTTGATCGGGAGTAACACTGAAGCTTTCTTT. Translated, it gives CASSLIGSNTEAFF.

The genes are TRBV19 and TRBJ1-1, with a possible D match to TRBD1 (5 bases). The CDR3 loop spans 13 amino acids. Per the germline V gene, CDR1 is LNHDA and CDR2 is SQIVND (reference sequence). The V gene lost 6 bases and the J gene lost 1 base, with 9 bases spanning the gap. CDR3 sequence reads: CASREDRNTEAFF. Written as DNA, the CDR3 is TGTGCCAGTAGGGAAGACAGGAACACTGAAGCTTTCTTT. The variable domain in full, with the rest retrieved from reference TRBV19 and TRBJ1-1, is DGGITQSPKYLFRKEGQNVTLSCEQNLNHDAMYWYRQDPGQGLRLIYYSQIVNDFQKGDIAEGYSVSREKKESFPLTVTSAQKNPTAFYLCASREDRNTEAFFGQGTRLTVV.

The rearrangement links TRBV7-9 to TRBJ2-3; TRBD1 is a possible D gene (6 bases). V was clipped by 5 bases and J by 9 bases, with 15 bases between them. CDR3 size: 13 residues. The germline V gene has CDR1 SEHNR and CDR2 FQNEAQ (reference sequence). CDR3 sequence: CASSVSAGDTQYF. The CDR3 DNA reads TGTGCCAGCAGCGTAAGCGCAGGGGACACGCAGTATTTT.

The V and J genes are TRBV5-1 and TRBJ1-2; 7 bases are a match to TRBD1. Germline assignment: CDR1 SGHRS and CDR2 YFSETQ. V shed 4 bases, J shed 6 bases, and the junction held 6 bases outside the gene matches. CDR3 length equals 13 residues. CDR3 loop: CASSVRQGDGYTF. CDR3 in DNA: TGCGCCAGCAGCGTTAGACAGGGTGATGGCTACACCTTC.

The chain links TRBV11-2 to TRBJ2-5, with 13 bases fitting TRBD2. V lost 6 bases to trimming and J lost 4 bases; unmatched junction nucleotides: 5. CDR1 and CDR2 from the germline V gene are SGHAT and FQNNGV. This CDR3 spans 15 amino acids. The chain's CDR3 is CASSSGTSGVETQYF. For the CDR3, the DNA is TGTGCCAGCAGTTCTGGGACTAGCGGGGTAGAGACCCAGTACTTC. The variable domain in full, with the rest retrieved from reference TRBV11-2 and TRBJ2-5, is EAGVAQSPRYKIIEKRQSVAFWCNPISGHATLYWYQQILGQGPKLLIQFQNNGVVDDSQLPKDRFSAERLKGVDSTLKIQPAKLEDSAVYLCASSSGTSGVETQYFGPGTRLLVL.

This chain joins TRBV28 and TRBJ1-5; D remains ambiguous. V shed 8 bases and J shed 4 bases, with 9 bases lying between them. CDR1 and CDR2 from the germline V gene are MDHEN and SYDVKM. The CDR3 spans 12 residues. CDR3: CASSGVNQPQHF. The CDR3 nucleotides are TGTGCCAGCTCCGGGGTTAATCAGCCCCAGCATTTT. Combining the CDR3 with reference TRBV28 and TRBJ1-5 gives the whole variable domain DVKVTQSSRYLVKRTGEKVFLECVQDMDHENMFWYRQDPGLGLRLIYFSYDVKMKEKGDIPEGYSVSREKKERFSLILESASTNQTSMYLCASSGVNQPQHFGDGTRLSIL.

J is TRBJ2-1 and V is TRBV19, with TRBD2 matching over 7 bases. Germline lookup yields CDR1 LNHDA and CDR2 SQIVND (reference sequence). The CDR3 is 12 residues long. The chain's CDR3 is CPGGRPYNEQFF. As DNA, the CDR3 is TGTCCGGGGGGACGACCCTACAATGAGCAGTTCTTC. Together with reference TRBV19 and TRBJ2-1, the CDR3 gives the full variable domain: DGGITQSPKYLFRKEGQNVTLSCEQNLNHDAMYWYRQDPGQGLRLIYYSQIVNDFQKGDIAEGYSVSREKKESFPLTVTSAQKNPTAFYLCPGGRPYNEQFFGPGTRLTVL.

The rearrangement uses TRBV10-3 and TRBJ1-2; 9 bases are a match to TRBD1. J was trimmed by 7 bases and V by 2 bases; bases with no gene match: 2. Germline V gene sequence: CDR1 ENHRY, CDR2 SYGVKD. The CDR3 contains 13 residues. In nucleotides, the CDR3 is TGTGCCATCAGTGAGGCGACAGGGGGTGGCTACACCTTC. Its translation is CAISEATGGGYTF.

The chain joins TRBV10-1 to TRBJ2-2, with 11 positions matching TRBD1. Germline lookup yields CDR1 WNHNN and CDR2 SYGVQD (reference sequence). Germline trimming cut 0 bases from V and 3 bases from J; bases unmatched to any gene: 0. The CDR3 runs to 16 residues. CDR3 sequence reads: CASSESGQGDTGELFF. The CDR3, as DNA: TGCGCCAGCAGTGAGTCGGGACAGGGGGACACCGGGGAGCTGTTTTTT.

This chain joins TRBV30 and TRBJ1-6; D may be TRBD1 (5 bases). Trimming took 1 base from V and 6 from J, leaving 16 bases between them. CDR1 and CDR2 (germline): GTSNPN, SVGIG (reference sequence). This CDR3 region has 16 residues. The CDR3 DNA reads TGTGCCTGGAGTGCCCCAGGCGCCAGGGTTAATTCACCCCTCCACTTT. Protein product: CAWSAPGARVNSPLHF.

The chain is built from TRBV9 and TRBJ2-7, with 8 positions matching TRBD2. Germline CDR1 SGDLS, CDR2 YYNGEE. The CDR3 runs to 15 residues. Losses at the gene ends were 4 bases for V and 2 bases for J; bases not matched to a gene: 8. The CDR3 sequence is CASSTLSGSTYEQYF. The CDR3, as DNA: TGTGCCAGCAGCACACTAAGCGGGAGCACCTACGAGCAGTACTTC. The entire variable domain, with the rest obtained from reference TRBV9 and TRBJ2-7, is as follows: DSGVTQTPKHLITATGQRVTLRCSPRSGDLSVYWYQQSLDQGLQFLIQYYNGEERAKGNILERFSAQQFPDLHSELNLSSLELGDSALYFCASSTLSGSTYEQYFGPGTRLTVT.

This clone appeared a few times. The gene calls are TRBV29-1 and TRBJ2-4; a weak D match, TRBD2 (7 bases). Germline V gives CDR1 SQVTM, CDR2 ANQGSEA. CDR3 length equals 17 residues. The V and J ends lost 5 bases and 1 base respectively, with 21 bases between them. The CDR3 region is CSVQLRGGGSAKNIQYF. The CDR3 DNA reads as TGCAGCGTTCAGTTGAGGGGGGGCGGGTCGGCCAAAAACATTCAGTACTTC.

Worth noting for this clone: The same CDR3 is also encoded by other DNA sequences in this sample. The V call is TRBV2, the J call TRBJ2-5; D call uncertain. V dropped 5 bases and J dropped 2 bases, with 9 bases sitting between them. CDR1 is SNHLY and CDR2 is FYNNEI in the germline V gene. CDR3 size: 13 residues. Here the CDR3 reads CASSSSGQETQYF. The CDR3 DNA follows: TGTGCCAGCAGTTCTTCCGGGCAAGAGACCCAGTACTTC.

The CDR3 sequence: CASSSTGTGYNEQFF. As DNA, the CDR3 is TGTGCCAGCAGCTCCACCGGGACAGGGTACAATGAGCAGTTCTTC. V and J are TRBV7-2 and TRBJ2-1, with 9 bases aligning to TRBD1. Germline assignment: CDR1 SGHTA and CDR2 FQGNSA. V was clipped by 4 bases and J by 4 bases; unmatched bases: 5. The CDR3 covers 15 residues.

A single count supports this clone. The CDR3, as DNA: TGCGCCAGCAGGGACAGGGAGGGTACGGATACGCAGTATTTT. As protein: CASRDREGTDTQYF. The chain recombines TRBV10-2 with TRBJ2-3; possibly TRBD1 for D (8 bases). V was cut by 6 bases and J by 6 bases, with 16 bases left in between. Per germline, CDR1 WSHSY and CDR2 SAAADI. This CDR3 is built from 14 residues.

The chain is built from TRBV6-5 and TRBJ1-1; 10 bases match TRBD1. The germline V gene encodes CDR1 MNHEY and CDR2 SVGAGI. V was clipped by 4 bases and J by 10 bases; unmatched bases: 9. CDR3 size: 14 residues. The CDR3 spells CASSFDRGQVGAFF. The CDR3 DNA sequence: TGTGCCAGCAGTTTCGACAGGGGGCAGGTGGGAGCTTTCTTT.

This clone has a handful of counts. V and J are TRBV10-3 and TRBJ1-3, with a weak D call TRBD1 (6 bases). Trimming took 6 bases from V and 0 from J, leaving 6 bases between them. The CDR3 contains 13 residues. Germline CDR1 is ENHRY and CDR2 is SYGVKD. CDR3 sequence (DNA): TGTGCCATCAGGGACAGCTCTGGAAACACCATATATTTT. This encodes CAIRDSSGNTIYF.

This rearrangement joins TRBV27 to TRBJ2-7, with TRBD1 matching over 9 bases. CDR3 length: 15 amino acids. V gave up 4 bases and J gave up 7 bases; unmatched junction bases: 11. Germline CDR1 is MNHEY and CDR2 is SMNVEV (reference sequence). In DNA, the CDR3 is TGTGCCAGCAGTTCCCCGGGACAGGGCCGATATGAGCAGTACTTC. The encoded protein is CASSSPGQGRYEQYF.

The chain links TRBV30 to TRBJ2-2, with D perhaps matching TRBD1 (6 bases). The germline CDR1 and CDR2 sequences are GTSNPN and SVGIG (reference sequence). The CDR3 sequence is 12 residues long. Trimming left V 5 bases short and J 10 bases short, with 14 bases between. The CDR3 bases are TGTGCCTGGCGGCGCAACAGGGTGGAGCTGTTTTTT. Protein sequence: CAWRRNRVELFF.

This clone was seen a single time. The chain has TRBV7-2 and TRBJ2-2, with a tentative D call TRBD1 (6 bases). CDR3 length: 14 amino acids. Trimming cost V 2 bases and J 7 bases, with 11 bases left between them. Germline CDR1 SGHTA, CDR2 FQGNSA. The CDR3 is CASSLFTGYGELFF. In DNA, the CDR3 is TGTGCCAGCAGCTTATTTACAGGGTACGGGGAGCTGTTTTTT.